The next 18 T cell receptor beta chains were all read from a single sample in a study of patients and donors after allogeneic stem cell transplantation. TCRdb redid the calling of the RT-PCR reads with MiXCR, one entry per CDR3 protein. The sample lists around 200,000 distinct CDR3 sequences; around two fifths were seen once. The sample consisted of blood, either unsorted or a sorted T cell fraction (not recorded which). These receptors all stem from a human donor who was either an allogeneic HSCT recipient or a stem cell or donor lymphocyte infusion donor (not recorded which). It is not recorded whose cells these are; they may come from a transplant donor.

This clonotype was counted a few times. The gene calls are TRBV29-1 and TRBJ1-2; 8 positions agree with TRBD1. The CDR3 has 17 amino acids. Germline loops: CDR1 SQVTM, CDR2 ANQGSEA. Trimming removed 5 bases from V and 4 bases from J; junction bases left unmatched: 18. The CDR3, as DNA: TGCAGCGTTCGATTGGCGGCAGGGGGCCGTTTACCCTATGGCTACACCTTC. Translation: CSVRLAAGGRLPYGYTF.

V and J are TRBV18 and TRBJ1-1; D not resolved. Looked up from germline, CDR1 is KGHSH and CDR2 is LQKENI. Trimming removed 0 bases at V and 0 bases at J, with 8 bases between. The CDR3 is 15 residues long. The DNA for the CDR3 is TGTGCCAGCTCACCACCGTCCGGGGTGAACACTGAAGCTTTCTTT. It codes for CASSPPSGVNTEAFF.

This clonotype was observed a handful of times. The chain is built from TRBV15 and TRBJ1-5, with 8 bases lining up with TRBD1. This CDR3 region has 15 residues. The V gene end was trimmed by 1 base and the J gene end by 2 bases; junction bases not matched to a gene: 1. From germline, CDR1 is LNHNV and CDR2 YYDKDF (reference sequence). Here the CDR3 reads CATSRATGGNQPQHF. In nucleotides, the CDR3 is TGTGCCACCAGCAGAGCGACAGGGGGCAATCAGCCCCAGCATTTT.

This chain joins TRBV12-3 or TRBV12-4 and TRBJ2-1; no reliable D call. V was pared by 8 bases and J by 4 bases, with 15 bases between. CDR3 size: 14 residues. The CDR3 loop reads CASGHRARYNEQFF. The CDR3, as DNA: TGTGCCAGCGGTCACAGAGCCCGATACAATGAGCAGTTCTTC.

V is TRBV7-3 and J is TRBJ1-6; TRBD1 agrees at 8 bases. Losses at the gene ends were 5 bases for V and 9 bases for J; bases not matched to a gene: 15. Germline V lookup: CDR1 SGHTA, CDR2 FQGTGA. This CDR3 comprises 17 residues. The CDR3 reads CASSVPPSTGVTSPLHF. The CDR3 coding sequence is TGTGCCAGCAGCGTACCTCCATCGACAGGGGTTACTTCACCCCTCCACTTT.

This chain connects TRBV28 to TRBJ1-2; 8 bases align to TRBD1. Losses at the gene ends were 5 bases for V and 4 bases for J; bases not matched to a gene: 9. Germline V CDR1 and CDR2: MDHEN, SYDVKM. The CDR3 totals 15 residues. The CDR3 DNA reads as TGTGCCAGCAGTGCCCAGGGGGCGCGTATCTATGGCTACACCTTC. It encodes CASSAQGARIYGYTF.

The rearrangement joins TRBV28 to TRBJ1-6; D might be TRBD1 (5 bases). CDR1 is MDHEN and CDR2 is SYDVKM in the germline V gene. The CDR3 contains 15 residues. Trimming cost V 6 bases and J 5 bases, with 14 bases left between them. The CDR3 reads CASSSGTAHNSPLHF. Written as DNA, the CDR3 is TGTGCCAGCAGCTCCGGGACGGCCCATAATTCACCCCTCCACTTT.

This chain links TRBV27 with TRBJ2-2; 9 bases are a match to TRBD1. This CDR3 is 16 amino acids long. Germline V gene sequence: CDR1 MNHEY, CDR2 SMNVEV (reference sequence). Trimming cost V 8 bases and J 3 bases; bases outside gene matches: 10. CDR3: CASRSFRDRDTGELFF. The CDR3 bases are TGTGCCAGCCGAAGCTTCCGGGACAGGGACACCGGGGAGCTGTTTTTT.

A few counts support this clonotype. The chain uses TRBV7-9 and TRBJ2-7; D unresolved. CDR1 is SEHNR, CDR2 FQNEAQ, per germline (reference sequence). This CDR3 has 16 residues. V was clipped by 4 bases and J by 0 bases, with 16 bases between them. The CDR3 DNA reads TGTGCCAGCAGCTCCCATGCGCCGCCTAGCTCCTACGAGCAGTACTTC. Amino acid sequence: CASSSHAPPSSYEQYF.

This clonotype was counted a few times. The chain combines TRBV11-2 with TRBJ1-1; perhaps TRBD1 as D (6 bases). Germline V gene sequence: CDR1 SGHAT, CDR2 FQNNGV. V was clipped by 1 base and J by 1 base, with 13 bases between them. The CDR3 has 16 residues. CDR3 DNA sequence: TGTGCCAGCAGCTTAGGGGACACACGGGGGAACACTGAAGCTTTCTTT. It translates to CASSLGDTRGNTEAFF.

This clonotype was detected many times. A junction end diverges from the germline sequence, so it may reflect a read error. The gene calls are TRBV5-1 and TRBJ1-1, with D possibly TRBD1 on 5 matching bases. CDR1 is SGHRS, CDR2 YFSETQ, per germline. The CDR3 loop spans 13 amino acids. CDR3 sequence reads: CASSLGVNTEAFF. CDR3 in DNA: TGTGCCAGCAGCTTAGGGGTGAACACTGAAGCTTTCTTT.

The rearrangement uses TRBV18 and TRBJ2-7; TRBD1 matches 8 bases. There are 14 residues in the CDR3. Unmatched junction bases numbered 2, after V lost 2 bases and J lost 2 bases. Germline-derived CDR1 and CDR2 are KGHSH and LQKENI. The CDR3 here is CASSPNRGAYEQYF. The DNA of the CDR3 is TGTGCCAGCTCACCAAACAGGGGGGCCTACGAGCAGTACTTC.

This clonotype showed up just a few times. The chain combines TRBV6-2 or TRBV6-3 with TRBJ1-5; D is uncertain. In germline, CDR1 is MNHEY, CDR2 SVGEGT. CDR3 length: 13 amino acids. Between the trimmed V and J ends, which lost 6 bases and 4 bases, there was a span of 10 bases. This CDR3 is CASRGFGNQPQHF. CDR3 in DNA: TGTGCCAGCAGGGGGTTCGGGAATCAGCCCCAGCATTTT.

The chain uses TRBV4-1 and TRBJ1-2; 10 bases fit TRBD1. Germline V lookup: CDR1 MGHRA, CDR2 YSYEKL. Losses at the gene ends were 3 bases for V and 3 bases for J; bases not matched to a gene: 4. The CDR3 contains 15 residues. CDR3 nucleotides: TGCGCCAGCAGCCAGCGGGACAGGGGTCACTATGGCTACACCTTC. This encodes CASSQRDRGHYGYTF.

This clonotype was seen more than once but under ten times. This chain joins TRBV29-1 and TRBJ1-2, with D hard to call. V gave up 4 bases and J gave up 1 base, with 13 bases separating them. CDR1 and CDR2 from the germline V gene are SQVTM and ANQGSEA. The CDR3 has 14 residues. The CDR3, as DNA: TGCAGCGTTGCCCTTGAATGGGGTAACTATGGCTACACCTTC. It is translated as CSVALEWGNYGYTF. Using reference TRBV29-1 and TRBJ1-2 for the parts outside the CDR3, the full variable domain is SAVISQKPSRDICQRGTSLTIQCQVDSQVTMMFWYRQQPGQSLTLIATANQGSEATYESGFVIDKFPISRPNLTFSTLTVSNMSPEDSSIYLCSVALEWGNYGYTFGSGTRLTVV.

The chain employs TRBV20-1 and TRBJ1-5; 10 nucleotides match TRBD1. Germline assignment: CDR1 DFQATT and CDR2 SNEGSKA (reference sequence). The CDR3 loop spans 15 amino acids. The ends lost 5 bases at V and 8 bases at J; junction bases unmatched: 12. The CDR3 DNA reads TGCAGTGCTGTCCCGACAGGGGGCACGGGTGAGCCCCAGCATTTT. As protein: CSAVPTGGTGEPQHF.

V usage is TRBV9 and J usage is TRBJ2-5; 8 bases are a match to TRBD2. J gave up 5 bases and V 3 bases, and 9 bases lay outside the gene matches. Germline CDR1 and CDR2: SGDLS and YYNGEE. The CDR3 loop spans 15 amino acids. CDR3 in DNA: TGTGCCAGCAGCGAAACGGGGGGGAATTCGGAGACCCAGTACTTC. Encoded protein: CASSETGGNSETQYF. Filled out from reference TRBV9 and TRBJ2-5, the complete variable domain reads DSGVTQTPKHLITATGQRVTLRCSPRSGDLSVYWYQQSLDQGLQFLIQYYNGEERAKGNILERFSAQQFPDLHSELNLSSLELGDSALYFCASSETGGNSETQYFGPGTRLLVL.

The genes are TRBV7-9 and TRBJ1-5; D ambiguous. The V and J ends lost 11 bases and 3 bases respectively, with 11 bases between them. Germline lookup yields CDR1 SEHNR and CDR2 FQNEAQ (reference sequence). CDR3 length equals 12 residues. The CDR3: CASSRSNQPQHF. CDR3 bases: TGTGCCTCGTCCAGATCCAATCAGCCCCAGCATTTT.